This entry describes one T cell receptor (beta chain). The data stem from a study of blood T cell repertoires in COVID-19. The V end was cut by 6 bases, the J end by 1 base, with 9 bases between. The CDR3 has 13 residues. Germline-derived CDR1 and CDR2 are MDHEN and SYDVKM. Using immunoSEQ multiplex PCR, the repertoire was profiled, and TCRdb retains in-frame clones only, with some absent. The sample records some 300,000 clones, over 85% being singletons. The V gene is TRBV28, the J gene TRBJ1-1; the D gene is possibly TRBD1 (6 bases). The sequencing sample was made of peripheral blood. This receptor was obtained from a woman aged 25 to 45 with COVID-19, enrolled during active disease. The CDR3 spells CASRGQTNTEAFF. CDR3 sequence (DNA): TGTGCCAGCAGAGGACAGACGAACACTGAAGCTTTCTTT.